Listed here are 20 T cell receptor beta chains from one sample, sequenced in a study of read filtering for tumor transcriptome and immune sequencing. Molecular barcoded adaptors covering alpha/delta and beta/gamma chains were used on roughly 370 ng RNA. MiXCR, run by TCRdb on the reads, gives a single entry per CDR3 protein. Of about 38,000 distinct CDR3 sequences listed, around 15% were seen once; the top ten hold more than 15%. Sequences were obtained from a population of CD138-negative cells sorted from bone marrow. The receptors derive from a donor aged 40 or over with multiple myeloma.

In regard to this clonotype: A read error is possible here, since a much larger clone lies one base away. The chain couples TRBV15 to TRBJ2-4; 11 positions agree with TRBD2. Losses at the gene ends were 1 base for V and 0 bases for J; bases not matched to a gene: 11. Germline values: CDR1 LNHNV, CDR2 YYDKDF (reference sequence). The CDR3 has 20 amino acids. DNA of the CDR3: TGTGCCACCAGCAGAGGAGACCCACTAGCGGGGGTTCTAGCCAAAAACATTCAGTACTTC. Translated: CATSRGDPLAGVLAKNIQYF.

This clonotype was seen many times. The chain carries TRBV15 and TRBJ1-5; D is ambiguous. CDR1 and CDR2 (germline): LNHNV, YYDKDF (reference sequence). The CDR3 contains 15 residues. The germline V and J ends were trimmed by 5 bases and 0 bases, with 11 bases remaining between them. CDR3 in DNA: TGTGCCACCAGCGATTTGGGTATTAGCAATCAGCCCCAGCATTTT. Protein product: CATSDLGISNQPQHF.

This clonotype showed up many times. CDR3 sequence reads: CASSLGEARRTGVKETQYF. In DNA, the CDR3 is TGTGCCAGCAGTTTGGGGGAGGCCAGAAGGACAGGGGTTAAGGAGACCCAGTACTTC. The V gene is TRBV12-3 or TRBV12-4, the J gene TRBJ2-5; 9 positions agree with TRBD1. This CDR3 is built from 19 residues. V trimming: 3 bases; J trimming: 5 bases; junction bases outside the gene matches: 19.

This clonotype came up many times. The rearrangement uses TRBV10-1 and TRBJ2-3; a possible D gene is TRBD2 (5 bases). The CDR3 covers 14 residues. V was trimmed by 0 bases and J by 6 bases, leaving 10 bases between them. Germline V gene sequence: CDR1 WNHNN, CDR2 SYGVQD (reference sequence). The CDR3 sequence is CASSESTGYDTQYF. The CDR3 nucleotides are TGCGCCAGCAGTGAGTCGACGGGGTACGATACGCAGTATTTT.

Regarding this clonotype: A junction end diverges from the germline sequence, so it may reflect a read error. The rearrangement uses TRBV5-1 and TRBJ2-5; 11 bases match TRBD1. The germline V gene has CDR1 SGHRS and CDR2 YFSETQ. The CDR3 runs 19 residues. CDR3 in amino acids: CASGATGKPGQGVQETQHF. The DNA of the CDR3 is TGCGCCAGCGGCGCCACTGGGAAACCGGGACAGGGGGTCCAAGAGACCCAGCACTTC.

This clonotype has ten or more counts. The V and J genes are TRBV7-9 and TRBJ1-5; 7 nucleotides agree with TRBD1. The germline gives CDR1 SEHNR, CDR2 FQNEAQ (reference sequence). This CDR3 has 14 residues. V lost 5 bases, J lost 5 bases, and 6 bases stayed unmatched. The CDR3 nucleotides read TGTGCCAGCAGCCGACAGGGTAATCATCAGCCCCAGCATTTT. It translates to CASSRQGNHQPQHF.

This clonotype was counted only a few times. This is likely a read error, given that the CDR3 carries no conserved phenylalanine or tryptophan at its end. The chain couples TRBV4-3 to TRBJ2-7; D gene ambiguous. The V gene lost 0 bases and the J gene lost 5 bases, with 14 bases spanning the gap. The CDR3 is 15 amino acids. CDR1 LGHNA and CDR2 YSLEER come from the germline V gene. CDR3 in amino acids: CASSQESSEADEQYL. The DNA for the CDR3 is TGCGCCAGCAGCCAAGAAAGCAGCGAAGCTGACGAGCAGTACCTC.

This clonotype was counted at least ten times. The chain couples TRBV29-1 to TRBJ2-7; 8 bases map to TRBD1. CDR1 and CDR2 from the germline V gene are SQVTM and ANQGSEA. This CDR3 has 14 residues. The ends lost 0 bases at V and 5 bases at J; junction bases unmatched: 6. In DNA form, the CDR3 reads TGCAGCGTTGAAGATCCGTACAGGGGGAACGAGCAGTACTTC. This translates into CSVEDPYRGNEQYF.

The chain carries TRBV29-1 and TRBJ2-7, with TRBD1 matching 10 bases. J was trimmed by 2 bases and V by 4 bases; bases with no gene match: 5. This CDR3 spans 14 amino acids. Germline CDR1 is SQVTM and CDR2 is ANQGSEA. The DNA for the CDR3 is TGCAGCGTTGCCGCCGGGACAGGGGCCTACGAGCAGTACTTC. Translating it yields CSVAAGTGAYEQYF.

By proportion, this clonotype is medium-sized. CDR3 bases: TGCGCCAGCAGCCAAGATCTTGAGGGTGTCGCCTACGAGCAGTACTTC. Translating it yields CASSQDLEGVAYEQYF. The chain recombines TRBV4-3 with TRBJ2-7, with D possibly matching TRBD2 (5 bases). This CDR3 comprises 16 residues. V gave up 0 bases and J gave up 2 bases, with 14 bases separating them. Germline CDR1 reads LGHNA; CDR2 reads YSLEER.

By its share, this clonotype is medium-sized. This chain joins TRBV19 and TRBJ2-1; D unresolved. The CDR3 contains 15 residues. The germline V gene has CDR1 LNHDA and CDR2 SQIVND (reference sequence). The ends were cut back, 3 bases at V and 1 base at J, with 10 bases in the middle. CDR3 sequence: CASSIGWGSYNEQFF. CDR3 in DNA: TGTGCCAGTAGTATCGGCTGGGGATCCTACAATGAGCAGTTCTTC.

By its share, this clonotype is medium-sized. The chain uses TRBV10-3 and TRBJ2-1; a possible D gene is TRBD2 (6 bases). CDR1 ENHRY and CDR2 SYGVKD come from the germline V gene. This CDR3 is 15 amino acids long. Trimming took off 6 bases at V and 8 bases at J, with 20 bases between the two ends. The CDR3 spells CAIRSGTEATDEQFF. In DNA, the CDR3 is TGTGCCATCAGGTCCGGGACTGAAGCTACGGATGAGCAGTTCTTC.

This clonotype occurred many times. V usage is TRBV20-1 and J usage is TRBJ1-6; D ambiguous. The germline V gene encodes CDR1 DFQATT and CDR2 SNEGSKA (reference sequence). CDR3 length: 14 amino acids. V was shortened by 6 bases and J by 0 bases, with 9 bases between the two germline ends. The CDR3 DNA sequence: TGCAGTGCCAGTTGGAGCTCCTATAATTCACCCCTCCACTTT. It is translated as CSASWSSYNSPLHF.

This clonotype has a count of ten or more. The genes are TRBV15 and TRBJ2-3, with D perhaps TRBD2 (5 bases). V shed 0 bases and J shed 4 bases, with 8 bases lying between them. CDR1 and CDR2 from the germline V gene are LNHNV and YYDKDF (reference sequence). The CDR3 contains 14 residues. CDR3 in DNA: TGTGCCACCAGCAGAGATCGGGATCCAGATACGCAGTATTTT. Translating gives CATSRDRDPDTQYF.

The chain couples TRBV20-1 to TRBJ2-5; D may be TRBD1 or TRBD2 (5 bases each). Trimming left V 2 bases short and J 1 base short, with 11 bases between. The CDR3 length is 14 residues. Germline V lookup: CDR1 DFQATT, CDR2 SNEGSKA (reference sequence). The CDR3 loop reads CSARLPGTQETQYF. Here the CDR3 DNA reads TGCAGTGCTAGACTCCCCGGGACCCAAGAGACCCAGTACTTC.

This clonotype showed up many times. This chain connects TRBV20-1 to TRBJ1-2; D is perhaps TRBD1 (6 bases). CDR3 length: 12 amino acids. V was cut by 6 bases and J by 0 bases, with 8 bases left in between. The germline gives CDR1 DFQATT, CDR2 SNEGSKA (reference sequence). The CDR3 sequence is CSATGANYGYTF. For the CDR3, the DNA is TGCAGTGCGACAGGAGCTAACTATGGCTACACCTTC.

This clonotype was found once. V is TRBV5-1 and J is TRBJ2-1; D gene unclear. The length of the CDR3 is 11 residues. Germline lookup yields CDR1 SGHRS and CDR2 YFSETQ. The V gene lost 0 bases and the J gene lost 9 bases, with 4 bases spanning the gap. The DNA of the CDR3 is TGCGCCAGCAGCTTGGAAATTGAGCAGTTCTTC. It is translated as CASSLEIEQFF. Using reference TRBV5-1 and TRBJ2-1 for the parts outside the CDR3, the full variable domain is KAGVTQTPRYLIKTRGQQVTLSCSPISGHRSVSWYQQTPGQGLQFLFEYFSETQRNKGNFPGRFSGRQFSNSRSEMNVSTLELGDSALYLCASSLEIEQFFGPGTRLTVL.

On this clonotype: A much larger clone is a single base away; this may be a read error. The chain uses TRBV28 and TRBJ2-6; D is unclear. Germline CDR1 reads MDHEN; CDR2 reads SYDVKM. CDR3 length: 13 amino acids. Trimming took off 2 bases at V and 2 bases at J, with 1 base between the two ends. The CDR3 spells CASSLPGANVLTF. The CDR3 region has the DNA TGTGCCAGCAGTTTACCTGGGGCCAACGTCCTGACTTTC.

A word on this clonotype: Possible read error: a much larger clone is one base away. The genes are TRBV10-3 and TRBJ1-6; the D gene is possibly TRBD1 (5 bases). Germline CDR1 reads ENHRY; CDR2 reads SYGVKD. The CDR3 consists of 13 residues. The CDR3 DNA reads as TGTGCCACCAGTGAGTCGGACAAATCACCCCTCCACTTT. This gives the protein CATSESDKSPLHF.

This clonotype occurred a few times. The CDR3 DNA sequence: TGCGCCAGCAGCTTGGCGCAGGGGGCATGGGCGAATGAGCAGTTCTTC. The encoded protein is CASSLAQGAWANEQFF. The chain uses TRBV5-1 and TRBJ2-1; TRBD1 agrees at 8 bases. Germline CDR1 and CDR2: SGHRS and YFSETQ. V shed 0 bases, J shed 7 bases, and the junction held 9 bases outside the gene matches. CDR3 size: 16 residues.